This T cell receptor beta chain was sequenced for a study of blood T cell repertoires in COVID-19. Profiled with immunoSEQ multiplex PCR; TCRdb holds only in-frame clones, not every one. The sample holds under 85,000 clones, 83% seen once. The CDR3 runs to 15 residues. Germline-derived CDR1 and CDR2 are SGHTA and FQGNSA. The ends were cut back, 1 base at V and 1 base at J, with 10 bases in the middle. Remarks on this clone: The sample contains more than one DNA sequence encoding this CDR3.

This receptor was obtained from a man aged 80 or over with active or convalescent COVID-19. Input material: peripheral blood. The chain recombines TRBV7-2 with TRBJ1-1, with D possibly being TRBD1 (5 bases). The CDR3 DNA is TGTGCCAGCAGCTTAGGAGGCGGGGGGAACACTGAAGCTTTCTTT. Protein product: CASSLGGGGNTEAFF.